This T cell receptor (beta chain) came from a study of blood T cell repertoires in COVID-19 (dated by TCRdb to 2018 to 2021). Background for the entire study: Collaborator samples came from the United States, Italy and Spain and covered acute and convalescent phases of COVID-19. Subjects who had been exposed to COVID-19, were actively infected with it, or had recovered from it provided the deeply sampled blood TCRbeta repertoires that made up the dataset. Where available, HLA class I and class II types were taken from metadata supplied by the sample provider and were not determined by assay-based typing. The repertoires were made available in a free public database intended to serve as a resource for research on the immune response to SARS-CoV-2. Sample metadata almost always included a de-identified subject ID, COVID-19 status, age in years and sex. The samples were drawn from two sources: the first 160 participants of the ongoing ImmuneRACE study, and some 1,300 subjects contributed by 6 global collaborators. The prospective study material was composed of cDNA or gDNA derived from T cells, B-cell-depleted T cells, or PBMCs. Overall results and qualifications from the work: The quantity of clinical and demographic metadata differed by source and by participant and was supplied without curation.

The CDR3 numbers 14 residues from cysteine through phenylalanine. Solely the CDR3 DNA is kept, with 42 bases framed from the first base. V was cut back by 5 bases and J by 2 bases, leaving a gap of 12 bases between them. From the germline V gene, CDR1 is MDHEN and CDR2 is SYDVKM. This clone has just one count. The clone's antigen remains unknown. The input lacks base qualities; no much larger clone sits a single base away. TCRbeta CDR3 regions were amplified from genomic DNA by means of the immunoSEQ Assay, a bias-controlled multiplex PCR. In the paper's pipeline: The number of nucleated cells in each sample was estimated from the amplification of reference gene primers within the assay. Sequence reads were collapsed and filtered to measure the absolute abundance of every unique TCRbeta CDR3 rearrangement. For each sample, productive Simpson clonality was calculated as the square root of Simpson's diversity index across productive rearrangements. TCRdb took this table from immuneACCESS and kept in-frame rearrangements with V and J called. Such tables lack part of the clones; where checked against another copy, unresolved V genes explain under half of the gap, and the rest is unexplained. V, J and clone size are taken as reported in that table, and D and trimming were inferred from the DNA itself. The sample table holds 120,000 or so clones, of which about 87% were seen once. The ten largest clonotypes hold just under 30% of the sample.

The collaborating institutions used their own protocols to collect whole blood in K2EDTA tubes. For TCRbeta analysis, collaborators shipped samples as frozen whole blood, isolated PBMCs, or DNA extracted from either of those sample types. The TCR was taken from a woman in her sixties or seventies with acute or convalescent COVID-19. The specimen was peripheral blood. The receptor chain draws on TRBV28 and TRBJ1-1, with a weak D call of TRBD1 (6 bases match). CDR3 sequence: CASSQTGINTEAFF. The bases read TGTGCCAGCAGTCAAACAGGGATTAACACTGAAGCTTTCTTT.